This T cell receptor beta chain derives from a study of cytomegalovirus exposure and HLA in healthy donors (dated by TCRdb to the late 2010s). Regarding the complete study: An earlier analysis of 587 of the donors reported 276 Gb of sequence data and 117 million unique TCR beta sequences obtained from some 170 million T cells. Approximately 310 gigabases of sequencing data and approximately 84 million unique TCR sequences were included in an early release covering under 650 HLA-typed donors. The genetic ancestry cluster associated with self-reported Caucasian donors included 70% to 85% of the approximately 400 genotyped donors. The aim of the study was to test whether cataloging public T cell receptors could identify signatures of past pathogen exposure. The study profiled the T cell repertoires of around 700 subjects by immunosequencing and related them to cytomegalovirus serostatus. A separate validation cohort of over a hundred different subjects was used in addition to the 666-subject first cohort. To predict cytomegalovirus infection status, the study combined high-throughput TCR immunosequencing, statistical association of individual TCRs with disease status, and machine learning. In a later analysis, previously published TCR beta repertoires from more than 500 donors were re-analyzed and high-resolution HLA genotyping was added so that TCR occurrence patterns could be studied. Rather than drawing on any new phenotypic data, the later analysis identified candidate immune exposures from TCR beta sequences and the way those sequences occurred across donors. An earlier analysis of some 500 of the donors used high-throughput TCR beta sequencing to judge whether each TCR beta V gene segment behaved as functional or pseudogenic. Alongside the repertoire data, information on donor age, sex, ethnicity and CMV serostatus was compiled. Genome-wide SNP genotypes for about 65% of the 666 donors were used in a later genetic analysis, which treated that subset as a discovery cohort. All discovery cohort repertoires had been generated on a single sequencing platform. HLA typing included class I and class II loci at four-digit resolution. Typing coverage differed by locus: A, B, C, DRB1 and DQB1 were typed in roughly 620-630 donors, DQA1 in around 500, DPA1 in some 570, and DPB1 in 450 to 480. Four to six DR-DQ haplotypes were handled as single units for association and clustering, since linkage in the cohort was strong. Among some 410 genotyped donors of the cohort, an average of about 240,000 unique TCR beta nucleotide sequences were sequenced per donor, around 20% of them non-productive. Results the study describes overall, beyond this receptor: A cluster of highly shared sequence variants was judged likely to be a technical artifact of the sequencing pipeline. An association between a missense DCLRE1C variant and V-gene and J-gene trimming of TCR beta chains was found in a later genetic analysis and replicated in an independent cohort. At a false discovery rate of 0.05, a later analysis linked under 20,000 TCR beta sequences to specific HLA alleles. According to the authors, the approach could potentially be generalized to other disease states and immunological phenotypes. Several of the top co-occurrence clusters appeared to be linked to parvovirus B19, influenza, CMV and Epstein-Barr virus, according to a later analysis. Because HLA typing was unavailable for some donors at each locus, only the typed subset was used in association tests. In a later analysis, HLA-associated TCR beta chains were found to be more clonally expanded and to have lower generation probabilities than equally common non-associated chains. A further reported finding was that TCR beta sequences accurately predicted the HLA-A and HLA-B alleles for most subjects in the first cohort. In a later analysis, the rate of TCR association differed among HLA loci, with DRB1 alleles having the most associated TCRs and HLA-C alleles having the fewest. Sequencing depth was assumed to be roughly uniform across donors in the presence/absence analyses, though that assumption may not hold. Correlated functional status among segregating V segments might be attributable to linkage disequilibrium, but an unknown experimental factor could not be ruled out. When HLA alleles, especially DR and DQ, strongly co-occurred, TCR associations were difficult to assign to individual alleles. Immune exposure information for the cohort was limited to CMV serostatus. Most TCR sequences were observed very rarely across donors, whereas some public TCRs were present in many individuals. The earlier analysis of approximately 560 of the donors excluded roughly 16 rarely observed V segments, including chromosome 9 orphons, because counts were too low. According to a later genetic analysis, donors in an Asian-associated ancestry cluster had fewer N-insertions in productive TCRs than the roughly 670-donor mean. The study listed approximately 160 TCR beta chains as associated with cytomegalovirus. In both the original and validation cohorts, the classifier was reported to diagnose cytomegalovirus status with high specificity and sensitivity. Because the 87-base-pair reads could not distinguish some IMGT-functional V segments, including TRBV6-2 and TRBV6-3, those segments were excluded. The cohort was sequenced for TCR beta chains only, and without alpha or paired-chain data the features that could be detected were limited. According to a later analysis, most CMV-associated TCR beta chains appeared to be HLA-restricted, and the HLA associations seemed to be driven largely by CMV exposure. An earlier analysis of approximately 540 of the donors showed that most TCR beta V segments appeared in productive rearrangements either about 87% or about 30% of the time, which broadly matched IMGT annotations. A few of the identified cytomegalovirus-associated TCR beta chains were confirmed in vitro to be specific for cytomegalovirus antigens.

Worth noting for this clone: Its cognate antigen has yet to be identified.

In total, roughly 710 healthy bone marrow donors made up the cohort. All cohort members were sampled while nominally healthy, although unrecorded immune exposures were likely present. The donor was CMV seropositive and belonged to the group of 250 to 300 seropositive cohort members. Each donor provided a peripheral blood sample, and peripheral blood mononuclear cells were used for TCR beta sequencing. The Qiagen DNeasy Blood Extraction Kit was used to extract genomic DNA from the blood cell samples. The library was built by means of the immunoSEQ multiplex PCR assay. For the multiplex PCR, a mixture combining 60 forward primers for TCR Vbeta segments and 13 reverse primers for TCR Jbeta segments was used. A multiplex PCR assay on genomic DNA amplified the CDR3 region of rearranged TCR beta genes. Amplified TCR beta libraries were sequenced as 87-base-pair reads on the Illumina HiSeq System. The original pipeline was this. A later analysis tallied about 77 million unique TCR beta chains across the 666 repertoires, and about 12 million of those chains were shared by two or more donors. Raw reads were error-corrected and collapsed into unique sequences with a nearest-neighbor algorithm that merged closely related sequences to remove PCR and sequencing errors. To assign V, D and J gene segments, CDR3 sequences were aligned to IMGT reference sequences. Each retained sequence needed at least a six-nucleotide match to both a V gene segment and a J gene segment. Rearrangements were classified as productive when the CDR3 lacked stop codons and remained in frame with V and J, and all other rearrangements were classified as non-productive. CDR3 was defined according to IMGT convention as the region running from the second conserved V-encoded cysteine to the conserved J-encoded phenylalanine. The earlier analysis of roughly 590 of the donors excluded sequences that lacked an unambiguous match to a single V gene segment. In an earlier analysis of 587 of the donors, V segments were called functional above 56.7% productive rearrangements and were called segregating when the between-donor standard deviation exceeded 5%. A statistical classification framework was built for diagnosing cytomegalovirus status from the catalog of TCR beta chain sequences. In a later analysis, TCR nucleotide sequences were compared against IMGT/GENE-DB human TR gene sequences so that V and J genes could be assigned. The TCRdist pipeline was used in a later analysis to assign CDR3 sequences and most-parsimonious VDJ recombination scenarios. In a later analysis, every TCR beta chain was defined by the combination of its CDR3 amino acid sequence and its V-gene family, and reads without a unique V-gene family were dropped. In a later analysis, 450 to 600 highly shared, low-generation-probability nucleotide sequences were removed to address suspected cross-contamination and a sequencing artifact. In a later analysis, a clonal expansion index was calculated for each public chain from normalized within-repertoire ranks of inferred template counts. In a later analysis, generation probabilities were computed using a VDJ recombination model fitted to out-of-frame rearrangements, and the results were checked against IGoR. A later analysis scored TCR-TCR, TCR-HLA and TCR-CMV co-occurrence with hypergeometric tests, applying a repertoire-size bias correction to TCR pairs. To estimate false discovery rates, a later analysis permuted the HLA or CMV assignments 20 times. In a later analysis, co-occurring TCRs were grouped using DBSCAN, with TCRdist sequence similarity added in when clustering inside HLA-allele-positive subsets. Co-occurrence clustering excluded repertoires with fewer than 30,000 or more than 120,000 public chains, plus five with anomalous nucleotide sharing. In its TCRdb copy, this immuneACCESS table keeps in-frame sequences only and misses some clones. Where compared with another copy, unresolved V genes explain less than half of these, and the others have no known cause. V and J calls and clone size are given by that table; D and trimming were obtained from the DNA. This sample's table carries roughly 50,000 clones. About 12% of the sample comes from the top ten.

Sequences LGHNA (CDR1) and YSLEER (CDR2) are obtained from the germline V gene. Between the V and J ends, shortened by 0 bases and 9 bases respectively, the junction contains 6 bases. The CDR3 runs 13 amino acids, cysteine and phenylalanine included. Just the 39-base CDR3 DNA is kept, in frame starting at base 1. This receptor was obtained from a woman aged 55-75 years in good health and CMV-seropositive. Sequenced sample: PBMCs. The chain couples TRBV4-3 to TRBJ1-6; the D segment cannot be called with confidence. The CDR3 region: CASSQDFGSPLHF. The nucleotide sequence reads as follows: TGCGCCAGCAGCCAAGATTTCGGTTCACCCCTCCACTTT.